This T cell receptor (beta chain) was profiled in a study of spatial heterogeneity in lung cancer. The CDR3 contains 14 residues. Trimming cost V 7 bases and J 0 bases, with 12 bases left between them. Germline loops: CDR1 SGHTA, CDR2 FQGNSA. TCR cDNA molecules each carried a unique molecular identifier. One entry per CDR3 protein results from TCRdb running MiXCR on the 5' RACE reads. This sample yields thousands of distinct CDR3 sequences, of which approximately 49% are seen a single time; around two thirds belongs to the top ten. Indicated time point: sample taken at primary tumor resection. The donors, about 78 patients with untreated early-stage non-small cell lung cancer, provided the samples. Unsorted whole RNA samples from tumor, nontumor lung or frozen PBMC were sequenced. With regard to this clonotype: What it binds is not known.

Findings and limits, study-wide: Ubiquitous nonsynonymous mutations were tracked by counts of ubiquitous expanded TCRs, and regional ones by counts of regional expanded TCRs. In tumors, expanded intratumoral alpha and beta TCR counts tracked mutation counts.

The J gene is TRBJ1-1, the V gene TRBV7-2, with D tentatively TRBD1 (5 bases). The source is a male donor with early-stage non-small cell lung cancer. The source was lung tumor tissue, collected at surgery. The DNA for the CDR3 is TGTGCCAGCATTTTGACAGCCTTGAACACTGAAGCTTTCTTT. It translates to CASILTALNTEAFF.